This TCR beta chain was captured in a study of shared T cell receptors in the human thymus. Some clones are missing from TCRdb's copy, which holds only in-frame ones; the method was immunoSEQ multiplex PCR. The sample lists some 720,000 clones, more than 75% seen once, with 0.0085% to 0.012% in the top ten. The CDR3 is made up of 22 amino acids. These data also featured in a second study, about human thymus T cells.

Sequencing input: thymocytes. The source is a boy in the first two years of life with a congenital heart defect. The chain recombines TRBV21-1 with TRBJ2-2; TRBD2 reflects the table's D call only, with no check against the DNA. TRBV21-1 constitutes a pseudogene. The CDR3 loop reads CASSKMQYYPHSGRAFTGELFF. The CDR3 nucleotides read TGTGCCAGCAGTAAAATGCAATATTATCCCCATAGCGGGAGGGCCTTCACCGGGGAGCTGTTTTTT.